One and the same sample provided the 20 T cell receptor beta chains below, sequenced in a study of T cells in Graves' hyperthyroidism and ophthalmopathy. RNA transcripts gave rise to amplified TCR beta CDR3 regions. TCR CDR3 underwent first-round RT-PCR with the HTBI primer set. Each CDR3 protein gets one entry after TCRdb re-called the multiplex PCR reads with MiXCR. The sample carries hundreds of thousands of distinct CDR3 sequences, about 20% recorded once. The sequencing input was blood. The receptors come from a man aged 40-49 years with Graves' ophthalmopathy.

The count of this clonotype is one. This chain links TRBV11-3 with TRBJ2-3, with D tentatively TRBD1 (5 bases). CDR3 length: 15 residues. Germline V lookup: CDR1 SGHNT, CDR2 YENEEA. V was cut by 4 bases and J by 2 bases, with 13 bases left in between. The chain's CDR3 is CASSYPVGPTDTQYF. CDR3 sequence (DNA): TGTGCCAGCAGCTACCCCGTGGGGCCCACAGATACGCAGTATTTT.

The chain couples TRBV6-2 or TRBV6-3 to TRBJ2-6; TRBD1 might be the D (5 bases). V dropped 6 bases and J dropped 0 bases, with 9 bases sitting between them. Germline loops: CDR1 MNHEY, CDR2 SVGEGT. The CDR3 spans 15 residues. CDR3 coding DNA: TGTGCCAGCAGGGACATCTCCTCTGGGGCCAACGTCCTGACTTTC. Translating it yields CASRDISSGANVLTF.

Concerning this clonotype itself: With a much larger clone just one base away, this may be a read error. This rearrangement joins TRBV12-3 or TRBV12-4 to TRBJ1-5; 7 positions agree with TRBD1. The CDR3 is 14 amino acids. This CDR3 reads CASSSTGSNQSQHF. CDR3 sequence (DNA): TGTGCCAGCAGCTCGACAGGGAGCAATCAGTCCCAGCATTTT.

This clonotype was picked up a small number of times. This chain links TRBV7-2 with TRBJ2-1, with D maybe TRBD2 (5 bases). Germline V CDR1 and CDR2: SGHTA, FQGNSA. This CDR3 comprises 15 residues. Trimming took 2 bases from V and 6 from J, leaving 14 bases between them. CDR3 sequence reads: CASSLSGGSFNEQFF. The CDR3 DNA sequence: TGTGCCAGCAGCTTAAGTGGCGGGTCGTTCAATGAGCAGTTCTTC. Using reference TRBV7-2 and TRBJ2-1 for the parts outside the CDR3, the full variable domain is GAGVSQSPSNKVTEKGKDVELRCDPISGHTALYWYRQSLGQGLEFLIYFQGNSAPDKSGLPSDRFSAERTGGSVSTLTIQRTQQEDSAVYLCASSLSGGSFNEQFFGPGTRLTVL.

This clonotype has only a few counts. This chain's CDR3 is CASSPGTSFTDTQYF. CDR3 nucleotides: TGCGCCAGCAGTCCCGGGACTAGTTTTACAGATACGCAGTATTTT. The rearrangement uses TRBV4-1 and TRBJ2-3; 8 bases fit TRBD2. The CDR3 sequence is 15 residues long. Germline lookup yields CDR1 MGHRA and CDR2 YSYEKL. V was pared by 6 bases and J by 3 bases, with 8 bases of the junction left unmatched.

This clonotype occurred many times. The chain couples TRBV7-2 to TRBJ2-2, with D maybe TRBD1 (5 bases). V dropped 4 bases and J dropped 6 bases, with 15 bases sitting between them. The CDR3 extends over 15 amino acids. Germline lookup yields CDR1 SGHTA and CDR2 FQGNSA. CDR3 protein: CASSSPTVFPGELFF. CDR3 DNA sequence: TGTGCCAGCAGCTCACCGACAGTTTTCCCCGGGGAGCTGTTTTTT.

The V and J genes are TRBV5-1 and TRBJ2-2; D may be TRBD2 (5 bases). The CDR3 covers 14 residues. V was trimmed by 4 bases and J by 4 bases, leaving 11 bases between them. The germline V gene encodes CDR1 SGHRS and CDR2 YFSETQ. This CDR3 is CASSGETSTGELFF. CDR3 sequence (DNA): TGCGCCAGCAGCGGGGAGACTTCCACCGGGGAGCTGTTTTTT.

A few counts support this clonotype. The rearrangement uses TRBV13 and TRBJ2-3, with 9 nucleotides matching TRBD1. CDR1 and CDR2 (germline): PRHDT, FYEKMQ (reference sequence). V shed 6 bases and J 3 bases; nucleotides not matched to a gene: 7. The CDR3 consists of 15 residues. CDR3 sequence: CASREVGQGTDTQYF. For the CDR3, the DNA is TGTGCCAGCAGAGAAGTCGGACAGGGGACAGATACGCAGTATTTT.

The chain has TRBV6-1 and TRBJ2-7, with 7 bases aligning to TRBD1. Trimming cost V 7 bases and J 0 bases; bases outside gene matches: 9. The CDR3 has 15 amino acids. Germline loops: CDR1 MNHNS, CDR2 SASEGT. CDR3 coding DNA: TGTGCCAGCACCTCGAGGGGACAGCTCTCCTACGAGCAGTACTTC. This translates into CASTSRGQLSYEQYF.

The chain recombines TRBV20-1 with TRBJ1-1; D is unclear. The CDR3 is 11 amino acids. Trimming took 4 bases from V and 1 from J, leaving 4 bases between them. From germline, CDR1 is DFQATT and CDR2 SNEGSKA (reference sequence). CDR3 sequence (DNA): TGCAGTGCTAAGGAGAACACTGAAGCTTTCTTT. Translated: CSAKENTEAFF.

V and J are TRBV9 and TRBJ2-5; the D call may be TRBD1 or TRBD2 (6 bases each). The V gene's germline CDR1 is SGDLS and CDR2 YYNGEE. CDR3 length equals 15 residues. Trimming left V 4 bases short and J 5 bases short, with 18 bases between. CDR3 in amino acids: CASSPGGGSLETQYF. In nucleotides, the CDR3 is TGTGCCAGCAGCCCCGGAGGGGGGTCCCTGGAGACCCAGTACTTC.

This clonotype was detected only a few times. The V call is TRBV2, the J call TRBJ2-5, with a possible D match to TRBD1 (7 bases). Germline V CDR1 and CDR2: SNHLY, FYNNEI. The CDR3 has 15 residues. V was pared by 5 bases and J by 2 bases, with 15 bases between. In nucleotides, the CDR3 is TGTGCCAGCAGTCGGACTACAGGGGCGCAAGAGACCCAGTACTTC. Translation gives CASSRTTGAQETQYF. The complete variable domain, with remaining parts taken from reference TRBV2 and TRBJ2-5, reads EPEVTQTPSHQVTQMGQEVILRCVPISNHLYFYWYRQILGQKVEFLVSFYNNEISEKSEIFDDQFSVERPDGSNFTLKIRSTKLEDSAMYFCASSRTTGAQETQYFGPGTRLLVL.

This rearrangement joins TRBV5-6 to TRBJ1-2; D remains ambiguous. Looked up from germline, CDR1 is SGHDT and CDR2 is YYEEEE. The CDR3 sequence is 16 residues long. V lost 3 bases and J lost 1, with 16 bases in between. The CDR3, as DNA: TGTGCCAGCAGCTCAGATCCGGACCTCTTTAACTATGGCTACACCTTC. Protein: CASSSDPDLFNYGYTF.

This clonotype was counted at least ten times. The CDR3 reads CASSLKAGGTPTEAFF. The CDR3 DNA reads TGTGCCAGCTCACTAAAGGCAGGTGGGACCCCAACTGAAGCTTTCTTT. The chain combines TRBV18 with TRBJ1-1, with a possible D match to TRBD1 (5 bases). Per the germline V gene, CDR1 is KGHSH and CDR2 is LQKENI. With 4 bases removed from V and 5 bases from J, the gap between germline ends came to 20 bases. This CDR3 has 16 amino acids.

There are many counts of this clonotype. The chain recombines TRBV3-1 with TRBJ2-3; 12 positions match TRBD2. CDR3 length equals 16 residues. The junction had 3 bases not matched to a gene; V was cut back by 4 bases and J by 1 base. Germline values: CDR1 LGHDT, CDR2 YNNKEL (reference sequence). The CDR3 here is CASSPRTSGGTDTQYF. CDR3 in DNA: TGTGCCAGCAGCCCGCGGACTAGCGGGGGCACAGATACGCAGTATTTT.

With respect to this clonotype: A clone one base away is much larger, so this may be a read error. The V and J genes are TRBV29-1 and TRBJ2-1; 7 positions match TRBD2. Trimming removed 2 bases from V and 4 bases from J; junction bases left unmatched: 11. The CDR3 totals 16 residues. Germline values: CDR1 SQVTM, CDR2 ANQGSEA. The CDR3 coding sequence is TGCAGCGTTGAACCCTCTGGACGGGAGGCATACAATGAGCAGTTCTTC. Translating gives CSVEPSGREAYNEQFF.

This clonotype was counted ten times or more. CDR3 DNA: TGTGCCAGCTCAAATACCGGGGGCAATCAGCCCCAGCATTTT. Its protein product is CASSNTGGNQPQHF. This chain joins TRBV18 and TRBJ1-5; D is unclear. This CDR3 is 14 amino acids long. V lost 5 bases and J lost 2, with 10 bases in between. Germline values: CDR1 KGHSH, CDR2 LQKENI.

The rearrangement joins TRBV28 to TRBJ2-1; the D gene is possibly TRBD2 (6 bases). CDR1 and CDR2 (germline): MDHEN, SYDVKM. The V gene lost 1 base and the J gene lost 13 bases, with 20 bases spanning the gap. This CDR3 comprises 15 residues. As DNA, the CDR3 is TGTGCCAGCAGTTTATCGGGAGCCCCGTCAAGCTACCAGTTCTTC. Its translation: CASSLSGAPSSYQFF.

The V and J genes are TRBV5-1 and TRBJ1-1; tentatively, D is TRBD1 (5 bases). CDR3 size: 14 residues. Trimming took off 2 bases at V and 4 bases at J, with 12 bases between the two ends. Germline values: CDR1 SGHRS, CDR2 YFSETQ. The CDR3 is CASSFGGVSTEAFF. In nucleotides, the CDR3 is TGCGCCAGCAGCTTTGGGGGAGTGAGCACTGAAGCTTTCTTT.

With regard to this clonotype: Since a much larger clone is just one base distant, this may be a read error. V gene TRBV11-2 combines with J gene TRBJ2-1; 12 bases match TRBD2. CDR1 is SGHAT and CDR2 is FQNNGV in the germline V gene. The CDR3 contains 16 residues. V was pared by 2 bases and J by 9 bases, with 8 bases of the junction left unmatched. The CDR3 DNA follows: TGTGCCAGCAGCTTAAGCCTAGCGGGAGGGCCCCGTGAGCAGTTCTTC. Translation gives CASSLSLAGGPREQFF.